This T cell receptor (beta chain) was profiled in a study of T cell responses to AZD1222 COVID-19 vaccine. Overall study results and limits: Clonal diversity was possibly underestimated, and white British individuals and females predominated among donors. Researchers report vaccine-associated CD4 TCRs spanning spike, with dominance at 160-218 and 743-854. Spike-specific TCR breadth and depth were elevated following two AZD1222 doses. None of the repertoires were sampled until the peak T cell response had passed.

Sequencing used immunoSEQ multiplex PCR; TCRdb keeps in-frame clones, though not all of them. The table records approximately 170,000 clones, 85% to 90% of them present only once. On this clone: The antigen remains unidentified.

Sequencing used peripheral blood, obtained on day 0 of AZD1222 vaccination. The sequence derives from an adult in good health.

Written as DNA, the CDR3 is TGTGCCAGCAGTTGGACTAGCCGCACAGATACGCAGTATTTT. The encoded protein is CASSWTSRTDTQYF. The V call is TRBV28, the J call TRBJ2-3; 8 nucleotides line up with TRBD2. This CDR3 region has 14 residues. V lost 4 bases, J lost 1 base, and 1 base stayed unmatched. Germline V gene data show CDR1 as MDHEN and CDR2 as SYDVKM.